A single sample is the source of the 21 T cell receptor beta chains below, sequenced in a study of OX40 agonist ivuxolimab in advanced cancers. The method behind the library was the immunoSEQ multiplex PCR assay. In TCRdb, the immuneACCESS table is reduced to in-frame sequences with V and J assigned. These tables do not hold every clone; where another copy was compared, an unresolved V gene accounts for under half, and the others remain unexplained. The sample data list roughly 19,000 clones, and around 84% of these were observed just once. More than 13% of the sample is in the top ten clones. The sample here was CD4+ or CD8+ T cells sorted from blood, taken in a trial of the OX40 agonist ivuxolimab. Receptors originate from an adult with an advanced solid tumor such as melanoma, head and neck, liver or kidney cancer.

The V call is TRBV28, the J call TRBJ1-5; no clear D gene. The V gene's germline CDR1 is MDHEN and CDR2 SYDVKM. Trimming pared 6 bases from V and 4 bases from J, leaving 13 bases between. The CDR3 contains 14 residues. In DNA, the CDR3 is TGTGCCAGCAGGACGGGATTTCGGAATCAGCCCCAGCATTTT. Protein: CASRTGFRNQPQHF.

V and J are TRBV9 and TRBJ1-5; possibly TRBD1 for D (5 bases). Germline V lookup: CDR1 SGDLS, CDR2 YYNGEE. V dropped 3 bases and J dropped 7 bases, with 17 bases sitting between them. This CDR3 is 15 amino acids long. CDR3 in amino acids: CASSERGGLQQPQHF. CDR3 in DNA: TGTGCCAGCAGCGAGAGGGGAGGGCTTCAGCAGCCCCAGCATTTT. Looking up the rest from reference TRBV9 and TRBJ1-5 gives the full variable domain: DSGVTQTPKHLITATGQRVTLRCSPRSGDLSVYWYQQSLDQGLQFLIQYYNGEERAKGNILERFSAQQFPDLHSELNLSSLELGDSALYFCASSERGGLQQPQHFGDGTRLSIL.

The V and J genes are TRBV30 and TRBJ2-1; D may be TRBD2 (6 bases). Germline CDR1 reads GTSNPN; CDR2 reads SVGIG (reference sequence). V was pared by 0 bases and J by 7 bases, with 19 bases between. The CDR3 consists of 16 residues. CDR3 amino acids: CAWSVLGGALPNEQFF. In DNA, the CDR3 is TGTGCCTGGAGTGTACTAGGAGGGGCCCTTCCGAATGAGCAGTTCTTC.

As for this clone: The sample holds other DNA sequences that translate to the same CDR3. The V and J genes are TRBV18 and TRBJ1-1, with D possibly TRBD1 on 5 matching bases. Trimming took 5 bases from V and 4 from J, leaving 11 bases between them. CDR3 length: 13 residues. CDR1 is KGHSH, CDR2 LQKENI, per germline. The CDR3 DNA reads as TGTGCCAGCTCATCGACAGACACCACTGAAGCTTTCTTT. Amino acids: CASSSTDTTEAFF. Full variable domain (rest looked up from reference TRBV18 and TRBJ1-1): NAGVMQNPRHLVRRRGQEARLRCSPMKGHSHVYWYRQLPEEGLKFMVYLQKENIIDESGMPKERFSAEFPKEGPSILRIQQVVRGDSAAYFCASSSTDTTEAFFGQGTRLTVV.

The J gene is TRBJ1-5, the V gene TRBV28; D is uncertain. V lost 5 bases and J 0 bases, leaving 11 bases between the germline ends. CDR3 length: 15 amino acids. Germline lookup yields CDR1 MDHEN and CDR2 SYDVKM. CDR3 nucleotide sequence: TGTGCCAGCAGTATTCAGATGTATAGCAATCAGCCCCAGCATTTT. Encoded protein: CASSIQMYSNQPQHF.

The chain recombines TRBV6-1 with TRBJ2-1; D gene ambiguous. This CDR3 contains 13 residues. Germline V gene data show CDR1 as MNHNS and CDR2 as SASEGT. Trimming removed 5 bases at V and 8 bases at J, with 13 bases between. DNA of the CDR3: TGTGCCAGCAGTCGGGCCCTGGACGATGAGCAGTTCTTC. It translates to CASSRALDDEQFF.

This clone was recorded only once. The CDR3 here is CASSPTSVDTDTQYF. The CDR3 DNA follows: TGCGCCAGCAGTCCTACTAGCGTGGACACAGATACGCAGTATTTT. The chain combines TRBV4-3 with TRBJ2-3; 7 nucleotides align to TRBD2. The CDR3 runs 15 residues. With V trimmed by 6 bases and J by 2 bases, 8 bases remained unmatched. From germline, CDR1 is LGHNA and CDR2 YSLEER.

This chain's CDR3 is CASSSDRDSYEQYF. The CDR3 bases are TGTGCCAGCAGCTCAGACAGGGACTCCTACGAGCAGTACTTC. The genes are TRBV7-9 and TRBJ2-7; 7 positions agree with TRBD1. Germline V gene lookup returns CDR1 SEHNR and CDR2 FQNEAQ (reference sequence). With 4 bases clipped from V and 0 bases from J, the junction kept 3 bases outside the gene matches. The CDR3 covers 14 residues.

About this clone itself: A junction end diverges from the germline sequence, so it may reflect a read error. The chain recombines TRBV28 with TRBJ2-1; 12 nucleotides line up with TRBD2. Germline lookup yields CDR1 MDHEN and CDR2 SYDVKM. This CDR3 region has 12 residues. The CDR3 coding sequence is TGTGCCAGCAGTCCGTTGACTAGCGGGAGACTCTTC. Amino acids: CASSPLTSGRLF.

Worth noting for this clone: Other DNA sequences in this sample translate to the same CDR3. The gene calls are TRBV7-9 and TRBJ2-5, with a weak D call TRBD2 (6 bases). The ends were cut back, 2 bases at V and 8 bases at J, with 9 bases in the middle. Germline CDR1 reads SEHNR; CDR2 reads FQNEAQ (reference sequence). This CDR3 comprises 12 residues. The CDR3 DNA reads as TGTGCCAGCAGCTTACCGGGGGTAACCCAGTACTTC. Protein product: CASSLPGVTQYF. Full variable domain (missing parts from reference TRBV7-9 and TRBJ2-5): DTGVSQNPRHKITKRGQNVTFRCDPISEHNRLYWYRQTLGQGPEFLTYFQNEAQLEKSRLLSDRFSAERPKGSFSTLEIQRTEQGDSAMYLCASSLPGVTQYFGPGTRLLVL.

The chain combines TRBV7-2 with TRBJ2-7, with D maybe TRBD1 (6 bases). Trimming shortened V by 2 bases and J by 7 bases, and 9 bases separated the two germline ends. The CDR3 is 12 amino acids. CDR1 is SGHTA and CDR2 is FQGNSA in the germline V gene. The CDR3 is CASSLQGGEQYF. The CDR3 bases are TGTGCCAGCAGCTTACAAGGGGGAGAGCAGTACTTC.

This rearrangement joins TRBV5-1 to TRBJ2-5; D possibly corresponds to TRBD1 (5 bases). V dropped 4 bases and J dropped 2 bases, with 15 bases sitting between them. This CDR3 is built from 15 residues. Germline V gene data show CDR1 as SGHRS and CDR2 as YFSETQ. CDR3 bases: TGCGCCAGCAGCCAGGCCCTGGGGCCTCAAGAGACCCAGTACTTC. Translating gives CASSQALGPQETQYF.

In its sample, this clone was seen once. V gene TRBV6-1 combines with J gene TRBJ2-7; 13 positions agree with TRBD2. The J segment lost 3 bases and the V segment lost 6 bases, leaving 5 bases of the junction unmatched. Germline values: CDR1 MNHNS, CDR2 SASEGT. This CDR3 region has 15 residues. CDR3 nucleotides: TGTGCCAGCAGGGCGGGACTAGCGGGGATCTACGAGCAGTACTTC. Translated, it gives CASRAGLAGIYEQYF.

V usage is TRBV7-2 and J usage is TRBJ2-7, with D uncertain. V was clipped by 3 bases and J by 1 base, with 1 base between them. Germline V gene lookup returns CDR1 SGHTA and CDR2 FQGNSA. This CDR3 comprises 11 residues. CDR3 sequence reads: CASSFSYEQYF. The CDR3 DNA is TGTGCCAGCAGCTTTTCCTACGAGCAGTACTTC.

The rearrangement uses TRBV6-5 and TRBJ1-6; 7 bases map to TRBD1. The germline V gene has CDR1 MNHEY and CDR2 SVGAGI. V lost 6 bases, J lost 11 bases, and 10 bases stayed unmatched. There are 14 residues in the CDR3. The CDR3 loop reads CASRGTAQGAPLHF. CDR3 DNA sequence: TGTGCCAGCAGGGGGACAGCGCAAGGGGCACCCCTCCACTTT.

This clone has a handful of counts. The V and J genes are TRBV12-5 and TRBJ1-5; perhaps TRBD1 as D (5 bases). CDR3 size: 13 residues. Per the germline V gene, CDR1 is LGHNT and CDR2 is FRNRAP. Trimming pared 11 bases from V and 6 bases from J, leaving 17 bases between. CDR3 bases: TGTGCTCGTAGGCCGGGGGGGGGTCAGCCCCAGCATTTT. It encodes CARRPGGGQPQHF. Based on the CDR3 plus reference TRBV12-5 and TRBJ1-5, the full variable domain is DARVTQTPRHKVTEMGQEVTMRCQPILGHNTVFWYRQTMMQGLELLAYFRNRAPLDDSGMPKDRFSAEMPDATLATLKIQPSEPRDSAVYFCARRPGGGQPQHFGDGTRLSIL.

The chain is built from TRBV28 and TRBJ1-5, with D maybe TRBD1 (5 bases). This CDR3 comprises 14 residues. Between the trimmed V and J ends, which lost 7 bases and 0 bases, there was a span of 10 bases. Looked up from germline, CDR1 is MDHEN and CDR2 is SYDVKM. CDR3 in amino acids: CASNRQSSNQPQHF. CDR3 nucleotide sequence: TGTGCCAGCAACCGACAGTCTAGCAATCAGCCCCAGCATTTT.

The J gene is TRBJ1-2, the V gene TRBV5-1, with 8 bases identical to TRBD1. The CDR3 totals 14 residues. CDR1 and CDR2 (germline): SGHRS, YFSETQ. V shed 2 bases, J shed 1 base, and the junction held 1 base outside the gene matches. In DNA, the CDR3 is TGCGCCAGCAGCTTCACAGGGGGTAACTATGGCTACACCTTC. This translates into CASSFTGGNYGYTF.

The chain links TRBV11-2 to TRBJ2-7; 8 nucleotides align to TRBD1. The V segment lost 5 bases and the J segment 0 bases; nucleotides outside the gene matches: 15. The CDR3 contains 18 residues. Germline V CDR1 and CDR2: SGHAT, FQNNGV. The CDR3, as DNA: TGTGCCAGCAGCCTAGGTGGCAGACAGGGGTTCCCCTCCTACGAGCAGTACTTC. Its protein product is CASSLGGRQGFPSYEQYF. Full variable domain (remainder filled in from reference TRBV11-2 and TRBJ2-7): EAGVAQSPRYKIIEKRQSVAFWCNPISGHATLYWYQQILGQGPKLLIQFQNNGVVDDSQLPKDRFSAERLKGVDSTLKIQPAKLEDSAVYLCASSLGGRQGFPSYEQYFGPGTRLTVT.

The CDR3 is CASSARRRARSYEQYF. In DNA form, the CDR3 reads TGTGCCAGCAGCGCCCGTCGGCGGGCCCGCTCCTACGAGCAGTACTTC. The gene calls are TRBV7-9 and TRBJ2-7; TRBD2 might be the D (5 bases). The CDR3 is 16 amino acids. Per the germline V gene, CDR1 is SEHNR and CDR2 is FQNEAQ (reference sequence). V was trimmed by 5 bases and J by 0 bases, leaving 17 bases between them.

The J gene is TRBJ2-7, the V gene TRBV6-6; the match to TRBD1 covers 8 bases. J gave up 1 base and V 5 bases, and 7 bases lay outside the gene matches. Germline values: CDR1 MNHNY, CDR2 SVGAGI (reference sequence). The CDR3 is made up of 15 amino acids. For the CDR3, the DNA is TGTGCCAGCAGTAAGTACAGGGGGTTGTCCTACGAGCAGTACTTC. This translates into CASSKYRGLSYEQYF.